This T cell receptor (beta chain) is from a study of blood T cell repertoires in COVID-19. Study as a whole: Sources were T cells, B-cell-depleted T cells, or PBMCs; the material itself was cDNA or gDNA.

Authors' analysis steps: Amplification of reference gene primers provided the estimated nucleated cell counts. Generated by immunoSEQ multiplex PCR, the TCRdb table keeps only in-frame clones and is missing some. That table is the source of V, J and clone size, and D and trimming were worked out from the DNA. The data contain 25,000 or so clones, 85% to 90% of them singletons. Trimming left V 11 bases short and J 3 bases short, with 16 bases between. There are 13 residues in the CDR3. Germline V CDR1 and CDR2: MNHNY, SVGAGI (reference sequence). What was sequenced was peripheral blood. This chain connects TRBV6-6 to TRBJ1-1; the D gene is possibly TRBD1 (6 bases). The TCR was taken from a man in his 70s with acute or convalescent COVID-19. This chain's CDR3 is CAEAGGADTEAFF. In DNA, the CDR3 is TGTGCCGAGGCGGGGGGCGCGGACACTGAAGCTTTCTTT.